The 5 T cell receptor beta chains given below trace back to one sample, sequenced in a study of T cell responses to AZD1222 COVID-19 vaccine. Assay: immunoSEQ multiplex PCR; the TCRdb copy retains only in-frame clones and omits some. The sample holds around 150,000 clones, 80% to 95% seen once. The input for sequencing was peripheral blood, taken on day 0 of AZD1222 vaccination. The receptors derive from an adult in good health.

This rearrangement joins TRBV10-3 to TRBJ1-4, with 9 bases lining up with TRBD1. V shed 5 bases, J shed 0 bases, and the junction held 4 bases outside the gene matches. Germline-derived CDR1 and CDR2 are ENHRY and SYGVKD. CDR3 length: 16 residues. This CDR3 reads CAISTGQGPTNEKLFF. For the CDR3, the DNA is TGTGCCATCAGTACCGGACAGGGGCCAACTAATGAAAAACTGTTTTTT.

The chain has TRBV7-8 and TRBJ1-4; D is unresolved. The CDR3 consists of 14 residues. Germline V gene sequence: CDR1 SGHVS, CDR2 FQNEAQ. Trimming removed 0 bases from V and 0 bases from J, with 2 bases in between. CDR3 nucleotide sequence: TGTGCCAGCAGCTTAGCAGCAACTAATGAAAAACTGTTTTTT. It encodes CASSLAATNEKLFF.

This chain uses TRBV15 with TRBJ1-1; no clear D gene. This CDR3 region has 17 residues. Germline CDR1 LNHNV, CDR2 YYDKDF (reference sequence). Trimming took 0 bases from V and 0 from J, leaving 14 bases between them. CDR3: CATSRDTFRHMNTEAFF. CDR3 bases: TGTGCCACCAGCAGAGATACCTTTCGACACATGAACACTGAAGCTTTCTTT.

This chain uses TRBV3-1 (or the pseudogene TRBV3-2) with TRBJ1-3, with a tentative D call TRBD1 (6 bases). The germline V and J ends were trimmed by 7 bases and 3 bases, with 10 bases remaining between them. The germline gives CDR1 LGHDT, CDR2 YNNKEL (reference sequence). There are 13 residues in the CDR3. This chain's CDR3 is CASNPDSGNTIYF. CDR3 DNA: TGTGCCAGCAACCCGGACAGTGGAAACACCATATATTTT.

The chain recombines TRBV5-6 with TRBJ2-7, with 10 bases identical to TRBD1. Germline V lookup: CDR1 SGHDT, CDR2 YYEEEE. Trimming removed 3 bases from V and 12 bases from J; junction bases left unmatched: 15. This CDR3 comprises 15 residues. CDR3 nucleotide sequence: TGTGCCAGCAGCTACTCGAGACAGGGGGCGGTCGTTGGGTACTTC. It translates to CASSYSRQGAVVGYF.